This TCR beta chain was sequenced in a study of T-cell reconstitution after alpha-beta-depleted transplantation in children. For TCRbeta, the library was prepared with unique molecular identifiers. TCRdb passed the PCR reads through MiXCR, listing each CDR3 protein once. This sample has 250,000 to 300,000 distinct CDR3 sequences; around 7.1% occur once, and the top ten carry approximately 8.6%. Overall study findings and caveats: T-cell counts and diversity at one year post-transplant came mainly from newly produced T cells.

CDR3 length: 14 residues. Trimming removed 4 bases from V and 5 bases from J, with 15 bases in between. Germline CDR1 and CDR2: LGHDT and YNNKEL (reference sequence). This clonotype was seen a few times. Its matching antigen is unknown. The receptor was isolated from a female patient between 2 and 15 years old who had a stem cell transplant for Fanconi anemia, so the T cells may come from the graft donor. Sequencing was performed on peripheral blood, taken 360 days after TCRalphabeta/CD19-depleted stem cell transplant. This chain joins TRBV3-1 and TRBJ2-7, with D perhaps TRBD1 (6 bases). CDR3 amino acids: CASSPPAQGNEQYF. For the CDR3, the DNA is TGTGCCAGCAGCCCACCGGCACAGGGAAACGAGCAGTACTTC.